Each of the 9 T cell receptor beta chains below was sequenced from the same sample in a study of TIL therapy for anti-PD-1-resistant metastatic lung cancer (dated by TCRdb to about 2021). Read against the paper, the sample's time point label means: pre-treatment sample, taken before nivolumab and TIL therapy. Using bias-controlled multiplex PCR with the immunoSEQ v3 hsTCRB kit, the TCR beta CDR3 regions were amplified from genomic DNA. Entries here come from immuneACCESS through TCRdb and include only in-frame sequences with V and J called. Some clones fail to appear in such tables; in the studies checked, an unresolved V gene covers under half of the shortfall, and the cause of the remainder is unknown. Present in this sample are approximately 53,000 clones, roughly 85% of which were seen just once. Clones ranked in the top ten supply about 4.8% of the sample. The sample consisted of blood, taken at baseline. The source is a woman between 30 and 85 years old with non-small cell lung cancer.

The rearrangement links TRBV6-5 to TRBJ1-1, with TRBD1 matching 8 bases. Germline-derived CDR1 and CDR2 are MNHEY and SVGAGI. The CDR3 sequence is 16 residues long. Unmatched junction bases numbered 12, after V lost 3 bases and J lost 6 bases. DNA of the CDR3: TGTGCCAGCAGTTATGATGAGGGACAGGTATCTGCTGAAGCTTTCTTT. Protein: CASSYDEGQVSAEAFF.

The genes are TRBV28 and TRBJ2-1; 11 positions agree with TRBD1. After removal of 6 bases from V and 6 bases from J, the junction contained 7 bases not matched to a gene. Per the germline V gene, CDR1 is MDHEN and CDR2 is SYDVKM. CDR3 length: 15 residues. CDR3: CASSKTGTGGNEQFF. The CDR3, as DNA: TGTGCCAGCAGCAAAACCGGGACAGGGGGCAATGAGCAGTTCTTC.

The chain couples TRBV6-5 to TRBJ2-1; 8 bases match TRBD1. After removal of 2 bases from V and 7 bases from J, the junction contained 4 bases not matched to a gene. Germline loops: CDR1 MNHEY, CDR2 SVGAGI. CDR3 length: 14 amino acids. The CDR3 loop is CASSYQGANNEQFF. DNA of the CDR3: TGTGCCAGCAGTTACCAGGGGGCTAATAATGAGCAGTTCTTC.

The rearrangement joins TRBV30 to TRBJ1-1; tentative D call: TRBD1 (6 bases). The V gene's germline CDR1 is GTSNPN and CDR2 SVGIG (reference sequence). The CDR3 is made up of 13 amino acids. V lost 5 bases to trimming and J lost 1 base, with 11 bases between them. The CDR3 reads CAWGGQSNTEAFF. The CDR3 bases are TGTGCCTGGGGTGGACAGTCGAACACTGAAGCTTTCTTT.

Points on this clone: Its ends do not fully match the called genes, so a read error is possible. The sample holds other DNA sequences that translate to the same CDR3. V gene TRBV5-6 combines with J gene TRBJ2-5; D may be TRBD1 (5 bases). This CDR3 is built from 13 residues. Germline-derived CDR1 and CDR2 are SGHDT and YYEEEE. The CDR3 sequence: CASSATDVWTQYF. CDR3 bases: TGCGCCAGCAGCGCGACAGACGTGTGGACCCAGTACTTC.

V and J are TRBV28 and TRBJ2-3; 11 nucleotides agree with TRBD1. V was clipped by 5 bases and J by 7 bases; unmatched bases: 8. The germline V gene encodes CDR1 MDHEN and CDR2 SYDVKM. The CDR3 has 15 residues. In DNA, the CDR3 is TGTGCCAGCAGTCCGCCGGGACAGGGGGGAAATACGCAGTATTTT. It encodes CASSPPGQGGNTQYF.

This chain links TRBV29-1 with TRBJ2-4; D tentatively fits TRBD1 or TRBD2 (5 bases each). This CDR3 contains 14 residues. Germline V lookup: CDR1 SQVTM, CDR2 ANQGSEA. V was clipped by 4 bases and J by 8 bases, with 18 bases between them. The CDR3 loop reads CSVARGPLGDIQYF. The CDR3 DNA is TGCAGCGTTGCGAGGGGACCCCTCGGAGACATTCAGTACTTC.

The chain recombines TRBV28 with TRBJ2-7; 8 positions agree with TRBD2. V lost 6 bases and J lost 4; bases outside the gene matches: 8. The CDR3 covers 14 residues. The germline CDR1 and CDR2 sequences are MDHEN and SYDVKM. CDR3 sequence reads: CASRKAGDLYEQYF. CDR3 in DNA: TGTGCCAGCAGGAAAGCGGGAGACCTATACGAGCAGTACTTC.

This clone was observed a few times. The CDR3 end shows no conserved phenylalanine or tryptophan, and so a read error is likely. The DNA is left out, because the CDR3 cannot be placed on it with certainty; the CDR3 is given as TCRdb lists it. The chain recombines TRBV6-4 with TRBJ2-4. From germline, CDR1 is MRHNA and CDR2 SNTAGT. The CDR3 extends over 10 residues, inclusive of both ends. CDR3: CASNPWTACK.